These T cell receptor beta chains were read from a single sample in a study of long-term antiretroviral therapy in people with HIV. Clones were read by immunoSEQ multiplex PCR, and TCRdb kept only the in-frame ones, dropping some. The sample has 20,000 to 25,000 clones, more than 85% seen once. Specimen: unsorted PBMCs, collected 4.4 years after starting antiretroviral therapy. Receptors were obtained from a woman aged 45-65 years with HIV. The CDR3 runs from the conserved cysteine through the conserved F or W. Fields, in order: J gene, clone size, D gene, V gene, CDR3 protein, CDR3 DNA. A D gene is named only where the DNA matches it firmly. A row's size may be missing; if present it is once, few, many or a size class.

TRBJ1-6	NA	TRBD1	TRBV27	CASRTNTGGTRYNSPLHF	TGTGCCAGCAGGACCAATACAGGGGGGACCCGTTATAATTCACCCCTCCACTTT
TRBJ2-3	NA	NA	TRBV7-2	CASSLRGVFTDTQYF	TGTGCCAGCAGCTTAAGAGGAGTCTTCACAGATACGCAGTATTTT
TRBJ2-4	NA	NA	TRBV25-1	CASSESRGLAKNIQYF	TGTGCCAGCAGTGAATCGCGGGGTTTAGCCAAAAACATTCAGTACTTC
TRBJ2-7	NA	NA	TRBV11-2	CASRGRSDYEQYF	TGTGCCAGCAGGGGCCGATCCGACTACGAGCAGTACTTC
TRBJ2-5	NA	TRBD2	TRBV6-5	CASRTAGEYQETQYF	TGTGCCTCGAGGACAGCGGGGGAGTACCAAGAGACCCAGTACTTC
TRBJ2-5	NA	NA	TRBV5-8	CASSLDGQFLQETQYF	TGTGCCAGCAGCTTGGACGGACAGTTTCTGCAAGAGACCCAGTACTTC
TRBJ2-1	NA	TRBD2	TRBV4-2	CASSLRIGLAGNYNEQFF	TGTGCCAGCAGCCTCCGCATTGGACTAGCGGGGAATTACAATGAGCAGTTCTTC
TRBJ1-2	NA	NA	TRBV28	CASSSSGNYGYTF	TGTGCCAGCAGTTCATCCGGTAACTATGGCTACACCTTC
TRBJ2-3	NA	NA	TRBV1	CTSSQGGSVPNF	TGCACCAGCAGCCAAGGGGGGTCAGTACCAAATTTT
TRBJ1-2	NA	TRBD1	TRBV15	CATSGGQGYGYTF	TGTGCCACCAGCGGGGGACAGGGGTATGGCTACACCTTC
TRBJ1-1	NA	NA	TRBV6-5	CASMMLDMNTEAFF	TGTGCCAGCATGATGTTGGACATGAACACTGAAGCTTTCTTT
TRBJ2-7	NA	NA	TRBV6-1	CASSDVDIYYEQYF	TGTGCCAGCAGTGATGTGGACATCTACTACGAGCAGTACTTC
TRBJ2-5	NA	NA	TRBV5-1	CASSLGGVSQETQYF	TGCGCCAGCAGCTTGGGCGGGGTGTCCCAAGAGACCCAGTACTTC
TRBJ2-7	NA	NA	TRBV7-2	CASSLVGGAYEQYF	TGTGCCAGCAGCTTAGTAGGGGGGGCCTACGAGCAGTACTTC
TRBJ1-6	NA	TRBD1	TRBV19	CASRDRDRAGSPLHF	TGTGCCAGTAGGGACCGGGACAGGGCTGGTTCACCCCTCCACTTT
TRBJ2-5	NA	TRBD2	TRBV29-1	CSVGFGTGGQETQYF	TGCAGCGTTGGATTCGGGACGGGGGGCCAAGAGACCCAGTACTTC
TRBJ1-1	NA	NA	TRBV7-9	CASSSHEWGGMNTEAFF	TGTGCCAGCAGCTCACACGAATGGGGCGGCATGAACACTGAAGCTTTCTTT
TRBJ1-1	NA	NA	TRBV7-9	CASSVNRGRLPNTEAFF	TGTGCCAGCAGCGTGAACAGAGGTCGATTACCGAACACTGAAGCTTTCTTT
TRBJ1-6	NA	NA	TRBV5-1	CASSPAGSRNSPLHF	TGCGCCAGCAGCCCGGCAGGTAGTCGAAATTCACCCCTCCACTTT
TRBJ1-2	NA	NA	TRBV11-2	CASSSTGTSNGYTF	TGTGCCAGCAGCTCCACCGGGACCTCTAATGGCTACACCTTC
TRBJ1-4	NA	TRBD1	TRBV6-6	CASRSQGTGARKLFF	TGTGCCAGCAGGTCCCAGGGGACAGGGGCGCGGAAACTGTTTTTT
TRBJ1-5	NA	NA	TRBV5-5	CASSLARPGGNQPQHF	TGTGCCAGCAGCTTGGCAAGGCCTGGGGGCAATCAGCCCCAGCATTTT
TRBJ2-1	NA	TRBD2	TRBV9	CASSVDRLADNEQFF	TGTGCCAGCAGCGTAGATAGACTAGCGGACAATGAGCAGTTCTTC
TRBJ1-3	NA	NA	TRBV25-1	CASSESDRFSGNTIYF	TGTGCCAGCAGTGAATCTGACAGGTTCTCTGGAAACACCATATATTTT
TRBJ2-7	NA	NA	TRBV19	CASSREAGYEQYF	TGTGCCAGTAGTAGGGAGGCGGGTTACGAGCAGTACTTC
TRBJ1-2	few	NA	TRBV30	CAGQSERLYGYTF	TGTGCCGGACAGTCCGAAAGACTCTATGGCTACACCTTC
TRBJ2-1	NA	TRBD1	TRBV7-6	CASSFRFGTGNNNEQFF	TGTGCCAGCAGCTTTAGATTCGGGACAGGGAACAACAATGAGCAGTTCTTC
TRBJ1-4	NA	NA	TRBV4-1	CASSQGGSRGKLFF	TGCGCCAGCAGCCAGGGGGGCTCCCGGGGGAAACTGTTTTTT
TRBJ1-2	NA	NA	TRBV5-1	CASSLDQGNYGYTF	TGCGCCAGCAGCTTGGACCAGGGTAACTATGGCTACACCTTC
TRBJ1-2	NA	TRBD1	TRBV7-9	CASSWPDRSTYGYTF	TGTGCCAGCAGCTGGCCGGACAGGTCTACCTATGGCTACACCTTC
TRBJ2-1	few	NA	TRBV7-3	CASSSPLGGGGNEQFF	TGTGCCAGCAGCTCCCCTTTGGGGGGGGGCGGGAATGAGCAGTTCTTC
TRBJ1-5	NA	NA	TRBV30	CAWSVTVEYQPQHF	TGTGCCTGGAGTGTGACAGTAGAGTATCAGCCCCAGCATTTT
TRBJ2-7	few	TRBD1	TRBV7-9	CASRSGQGPSYEQYF	TGTGCCAGCAGATCGGGACAGGGCCCTTCCTACGAGCAGTACTTC
TRBJ1-5	NA	NA	TRBV18	CASSLRITDLGPQHF	TGTGCCAGCTCACTCCGAATAACCGACCTGGGGCCCCAGCATTTT
TRBJ2-2	NA	NA	TRBV2	CASSEVRADTGELFF	TGTGCCAGCAGTGAAGTCAGGGCGGACACCGGGGAGCTGTTTTTT
TRBJ2-1	NA	NA	TRBV2	CASSATAYNEQFF	TGTGCCAGCAGTGCCACGGCCTACAATGAGCAGTTCTTC
TRBJ2-5	NA	NA	TRBV20-1	CSARTQETQYF	TGCAGTGCCCGGACCCAAGAGACCCAGTACTTC
TRBJ2-2	NA	TRBD1	TRBV4-3	CASSSDRRGELFF	TGCGCCAGCAGCTCGGACAGGCGTGGGGAGCTGTTTTTT
TRBJ2-5	NA	TRBD1	TRBV30	CAWNNRDRKETQYF	TGTGCCTGGAACAACCGGGACAGAAAAGAGACCCAGTACTTC
TRBJ2-3	NA	NA	TRBV14	CASSHIQGGTDTQYF	TGTGCCAGCAGTCATATCCAGGGTGGCACAGATACGCAGTATTTT
TRBJ1-2	NA	NA	TRBV29-1	CSVDGQNYGYTF	TGCAGCGTCGATGGACAGAACTATGGCTACACCTTC
TRBJ1-1	NA	NA	TRBV5-1	CASSFGGQGTEAFF	TGCGCCAGCAGCTTCGGTGGGCAGGGCACTGAAGCTTTCTTT
TRBJ1-1	NA	NA	TRBV14	CASSQDRPSTEAFF	TGTGCCAGCAGCCAAGATCGTCCGTCCACTGAAGCTTTCTTT
TRBJ2-5	NA	NA	TRBV10-3	CAISESQMSALGQETQYF	TGTGCCATCAGTGAGTCTCAAATGTCGGCCCTGGGGCAAGAGACCCAGTACTTC
TRBJ2-1	NA	NA	TRBV4-2	CASSQDPGGLYNEQFF	TGTGCCAGCAGCCAAGATCCTGGGGGGCTCTACAATGAGCAGTTCTTC
TRBJ1-1	NA	TRBD1	TRBV9	CASSVEGGGASEGAFF	TGTGCCAGCAGCGTAGAGGGAGGGGGCGCGTCGGAGGGAGCTTTCTTT
TRBJ1-1	NA	TRBD1	TRBV10-3	CAIMRTGNTEAFF	TGTGCCATTATGCGGACAGGGAACACTGAAGCTTTCTTT
TRBJ2-7	NA	NA	TRBV18	CASSPGTHRSEQYF	TGTGCCAGCTCACCCGGGACCCACCGTTCCGAGCAGTACTTC
TRBJ2-7	NA	NA	TRBV11-2	CASSLGEPGLNYEQYF	TGTGCCAGCAGCTTGGGGGAACCGGGACTCAACTACGAGCAGTACTTC
TRBJ2-4	NA	NA	TRBV6-5	CASGGSLAKNIQYF	TGTGCCAGCGGTGGCAGTCTAGCCAAAAACATTCAGTACTTC
TRBJ2-1	NA	TRBD2	TRBV5-6	CASSLARGFMGNEQFF	TGTGCCAGCAGCCTGGCGCGGGGGTTTATGGGCAATGAGCAGTTCTTC
TRBJ2-3	NA	NA	TRBV14	CASSQLEPTDTQYF	TGTGCCAGCAGCCAGTTAGAGCCTACAGATACGCAGTATTTT
TRBJ1-6	NA	NA	TRBV2	CASSLEPRVSPLHF	TGTGCCAGCAGTTTAGAGCCCCGAGTTTCACCCCTCCACTTT